This T cell receptor beta chain was recovered during a study of CD8+CD57+ T cells in acquired aplastic anemia (dated by TCRdb to between 2018 and 2020). For the study in its entirety: On average, sorted CD4+ and CD8+ cells yielded 3.2 ug of extracted DNA, with a range of roughly 0.18 to 30 ug. CD8+CD57+ expansion was defined as frequency above the mean frequency observed in healthy subjects. Overall study results and their limits: CD8+ Simpson's diversity did not differ significantly between patients and healthy controls (P=0.060). Roughly 30 CD8+ CDR3 sequences were found to be shared between patients and controls, but these sequences appeared to be highly expressed in patients and within the immunodominant clones of the patients.

Trimming costs V 1 base and J 3 bases, and their ends lie 10 bases apart. The germline V gene specifies LGHNA as CDR1 and YNFKEQ as CDR2. Counted from cysteine to phenylalanine, this CDR3 has 14 amino acids. Only CDR3 DNA is held: 42 bases, read in frame from base 1. Expansion of CD8+CD57+ cells had been shown by flow cytometry in the patients chosen for sequencing. Every patient had a diagnosis of severe acquired aplastic anemia based on International Study of Aplastic Anemia and Agranulocytosis and Camitta criteria. At the time blood was sampled, none of the patients had received any therapy. The study deep-sequenced TCR repertoires of sorted CD4+ and CD8+ blood T cells from severe aplastic anemia patients and healthy subjects. Patients were enrolled under clinicaltrials.gov protocols 00001620, 01623167, 00001397, 00071045, 00081523 and 00961064 in the USA. Ficoll-Paque density gradient centrifugation was used to isolate peripheral blood mononuclear cells. Before DNA was extracted, CD4+ and CD8+ T cells were sorted using either FACS or magnetic beads.

This clonotype showed up many times. No antigen is known for it. Per-base quality was not reported, and no clone a single base away is much larger than it. Profiling of TCR beta VDJ combinations and CDR3 sequences used genomic DNA as the template. An Illumina HiSeq 2000 was used for TCR repertoire sequencing. Per the authors' processing: TRBV/TRBJ rearrangement plots, CDR3 size and DJ length profiles, and Simpson's diversity index were used to assess repertoires. The most abundant DNA sequence in the deep sequencing data was defined as the immunodominant clone. CDR3 amino acid sequences were checked for sharing across subjects and were also compared against the VDJdb database and published repertoires. Clones were called with MiXCR by TCRdb after fastp trimmed the public reads at Q25, and only in-frame beta chains were retained. Every CDR3 protein is listed once, alongside the most common genes and DNA of its rows. The V and J calls, along with clone size, are taken from TCRdb and not from the paper's own processing. The sample has 150,000 to 170,000 distinct CDR3 sequences on record, about 48% of them singletons. Approximately 12% of the sample comes from the top ten.

Recombination joined TRBV4-2 with TRBJ2-7, with the D segment identity uncertain. The TCR was taken from a human donor with aplastic anemia. The sequencing sample was made of sorted CD4+, CD8+, or CD8+CD57+ T cells (not recorded which) from PBMCs. The CDR3 protein: CASSQGGEDYEQYF. The bases read TGTGCCAGCAGCCAAGGTGGTGAAGACTACGAGCAGTACTTC.